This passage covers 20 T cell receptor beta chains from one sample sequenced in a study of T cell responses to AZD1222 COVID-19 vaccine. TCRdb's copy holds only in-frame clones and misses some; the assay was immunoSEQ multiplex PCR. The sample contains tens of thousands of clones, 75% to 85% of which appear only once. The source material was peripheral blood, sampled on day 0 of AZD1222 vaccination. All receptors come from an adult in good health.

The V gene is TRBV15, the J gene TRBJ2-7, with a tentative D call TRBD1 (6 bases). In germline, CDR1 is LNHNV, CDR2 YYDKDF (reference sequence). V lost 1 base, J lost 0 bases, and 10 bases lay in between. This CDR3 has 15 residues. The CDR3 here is CATSRGRQASYEQYF. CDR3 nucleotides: TGTGCCACCAGCAGAGGGCGACAGGCCTCCTACGAGCAGTACTTC.

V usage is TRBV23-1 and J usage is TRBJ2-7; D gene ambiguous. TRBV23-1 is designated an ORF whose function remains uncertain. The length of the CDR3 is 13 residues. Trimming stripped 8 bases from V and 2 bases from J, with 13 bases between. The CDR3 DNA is TGCGCCAGCGTAGCCGGGCCACCCTACGAGCAGTACTTC. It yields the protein CASVAGPPYEQYF.

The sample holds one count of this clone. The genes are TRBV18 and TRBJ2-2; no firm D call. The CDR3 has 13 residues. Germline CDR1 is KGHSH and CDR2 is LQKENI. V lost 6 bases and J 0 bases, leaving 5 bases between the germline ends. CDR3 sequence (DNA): TGTGCCAGCTCTTCCCCGAACACCGGGGAGCTGTTTTTT. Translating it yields CASSSPNTGELFF.

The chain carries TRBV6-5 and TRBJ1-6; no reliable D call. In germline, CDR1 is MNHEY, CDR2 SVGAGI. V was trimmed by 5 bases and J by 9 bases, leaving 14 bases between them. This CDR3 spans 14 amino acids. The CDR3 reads CASSPLSVGSPLHF. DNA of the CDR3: TGTGCCAGCAGTCCACTTTCCGTCGGTTCACCCCTCCACTTT.

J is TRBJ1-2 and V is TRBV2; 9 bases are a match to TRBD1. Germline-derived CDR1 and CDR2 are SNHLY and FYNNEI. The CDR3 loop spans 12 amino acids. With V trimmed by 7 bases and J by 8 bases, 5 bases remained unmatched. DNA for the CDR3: TGTGCCAGCAAACAGGGGGCTGGCGGCTACACCTTC. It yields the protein CASKQGAGGYTF.

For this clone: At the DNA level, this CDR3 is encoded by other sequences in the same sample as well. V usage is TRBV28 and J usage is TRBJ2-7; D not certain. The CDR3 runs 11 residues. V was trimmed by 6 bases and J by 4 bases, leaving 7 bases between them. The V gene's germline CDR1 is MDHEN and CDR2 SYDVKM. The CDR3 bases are TGTGCCAGCAGCTCGGGTTACGAGCAGTACTTC. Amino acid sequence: CASSSGYEQYF.

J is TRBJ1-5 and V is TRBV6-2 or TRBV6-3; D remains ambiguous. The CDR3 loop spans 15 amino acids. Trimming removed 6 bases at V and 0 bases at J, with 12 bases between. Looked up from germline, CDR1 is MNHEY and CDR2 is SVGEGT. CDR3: CASSPGLLSNQPQHF. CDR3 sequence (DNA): TGTGCCAGCAGCCCCGGACTCCTTAGCAATCAGCCCCAGCATTTT.

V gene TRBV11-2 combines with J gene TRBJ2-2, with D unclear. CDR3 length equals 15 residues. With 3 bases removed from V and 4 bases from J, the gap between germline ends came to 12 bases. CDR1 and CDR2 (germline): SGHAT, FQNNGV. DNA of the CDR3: TGTGCCAGCAGCTTCGGTTTAGTAGGCACCGGGGAGCTGTTTTTT. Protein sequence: CASSFGLVGTGELFF.

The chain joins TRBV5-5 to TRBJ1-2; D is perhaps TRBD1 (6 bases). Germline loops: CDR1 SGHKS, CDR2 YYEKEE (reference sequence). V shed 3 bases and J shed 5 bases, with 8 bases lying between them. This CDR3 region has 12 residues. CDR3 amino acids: CASSYREYGYTF. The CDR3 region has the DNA TGTGCCAGCAGCTACAGGGAGTATGGCTACACCTTC.

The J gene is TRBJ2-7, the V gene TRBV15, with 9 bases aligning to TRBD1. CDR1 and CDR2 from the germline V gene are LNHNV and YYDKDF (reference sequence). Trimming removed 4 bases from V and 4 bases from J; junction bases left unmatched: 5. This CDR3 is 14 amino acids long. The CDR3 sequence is CATSISGQGYEQYF. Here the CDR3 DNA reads TGTGCCACCAGCATTTCGGGACAGGGATACGAGCAGTACTTC.

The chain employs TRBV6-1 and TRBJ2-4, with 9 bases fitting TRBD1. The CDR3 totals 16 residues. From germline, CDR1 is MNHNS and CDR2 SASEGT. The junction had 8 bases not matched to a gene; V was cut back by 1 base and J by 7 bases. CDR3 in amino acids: CASSEVPDRGGNIQYF. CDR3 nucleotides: TGTGCCAGCAGTGAAGTACCGGACAGGGGAGGGAACATTCAGTACTTC.

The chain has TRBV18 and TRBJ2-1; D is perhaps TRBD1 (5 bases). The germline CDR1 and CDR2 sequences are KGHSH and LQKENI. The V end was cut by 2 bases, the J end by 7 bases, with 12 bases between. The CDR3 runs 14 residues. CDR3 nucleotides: TGTGCCAGCTCACCAGGCAGGGTGGGTAATGAGCAGTTCTTC. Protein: CASSPGRVGNEQFF.

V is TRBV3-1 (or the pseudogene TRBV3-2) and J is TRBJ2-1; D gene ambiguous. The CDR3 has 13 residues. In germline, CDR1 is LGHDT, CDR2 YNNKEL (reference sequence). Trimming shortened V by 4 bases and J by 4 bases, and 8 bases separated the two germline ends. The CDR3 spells CASSRERYNEQFF. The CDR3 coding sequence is TGTGCCAGCAGCCGCGAGCGATACAATGAGCAGTTCTTC.

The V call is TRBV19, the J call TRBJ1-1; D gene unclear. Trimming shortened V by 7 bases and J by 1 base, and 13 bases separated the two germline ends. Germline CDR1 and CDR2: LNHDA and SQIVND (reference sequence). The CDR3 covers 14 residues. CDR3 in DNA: TGTGCCAGTATCCCTTCTCGGGCGAACACTGAAGCTTTCTTT. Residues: CASIPSRANTEAFF.

The CDR3 coding sequence is TGCGCCAGCAGCCACACCGACCCCTCCCGGCTCCAAGAGACCCAGTACTTC. The encoded protein is CASSHTDPSRLQETQYF. This rearrangement joins TRBV5-1 to TRBJ2-5; D is unclear. Trimming stripped 4 bases from V and 1 base from J, with 20 bases between. Per germline, CDR1 SGHRS and CDR2 YFSETQ. This CDR3 contains 17 residues.

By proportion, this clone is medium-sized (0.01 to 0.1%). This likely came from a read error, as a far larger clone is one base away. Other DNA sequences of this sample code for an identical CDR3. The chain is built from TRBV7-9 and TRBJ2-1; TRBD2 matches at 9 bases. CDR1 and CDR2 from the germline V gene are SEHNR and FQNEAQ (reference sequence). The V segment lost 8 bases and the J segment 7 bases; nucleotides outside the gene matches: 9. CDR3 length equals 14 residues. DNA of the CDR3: TGTGCCAGCTGCGGGGCGGGAGGGGGGAATGAGCAGTTCTTC. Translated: CASCGAGGGNEQFF.

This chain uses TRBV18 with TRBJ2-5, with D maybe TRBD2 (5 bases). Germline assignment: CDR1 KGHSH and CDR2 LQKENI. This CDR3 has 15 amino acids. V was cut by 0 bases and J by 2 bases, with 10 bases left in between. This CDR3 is CASSPPGGRQETQYF. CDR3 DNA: TGTGCCAGCTCACCACCAGGAGGAAGGCAAGAGACCCAGTACTTC.

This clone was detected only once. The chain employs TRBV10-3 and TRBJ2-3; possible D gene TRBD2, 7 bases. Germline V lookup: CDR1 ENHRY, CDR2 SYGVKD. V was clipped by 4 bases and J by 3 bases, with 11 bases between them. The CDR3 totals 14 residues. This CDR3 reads CAISGEGGTDTQYF. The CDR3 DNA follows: TGTGCCATCAGTGGGGAGGGGGGGACAGATACGCAGTATTTT.

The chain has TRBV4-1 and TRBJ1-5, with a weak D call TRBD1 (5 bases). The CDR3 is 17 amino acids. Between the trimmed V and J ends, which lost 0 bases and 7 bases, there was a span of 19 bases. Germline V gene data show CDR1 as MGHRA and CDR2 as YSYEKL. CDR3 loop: CASSQDGLPGPPQPQHF. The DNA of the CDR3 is TGCGCCAGCAGCCAAGATGGCCTCCCGGGACCCCCCCAGCCCCAGCATTTT.

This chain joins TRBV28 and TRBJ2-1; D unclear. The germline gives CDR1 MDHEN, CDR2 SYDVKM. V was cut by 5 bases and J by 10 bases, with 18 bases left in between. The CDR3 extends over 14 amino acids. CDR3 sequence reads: CASSPSGPLGEQFF. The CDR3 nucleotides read TGTGCCAGCAGTCCATCCGGGCCCCTGGGGGAGCAGTTCTTC. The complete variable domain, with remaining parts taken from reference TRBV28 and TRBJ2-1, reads DVKVTQSSRYLVKRTGEKVFLECVQDMDHENMFWYRQDPGLGLRLIYFSYDVKMKEKGDIPEGYSVSREKKERFSLILESASTNQTSMYLCASSPSGPLGEQFFGPGTRLTVL.